Presented here are 7 T cell receptor beta chains from one specimen sequenced in a study of early T cells in non-severe SARS-CoV-2 infection. One entry per CDR3 protein, called by TCRdb with MiXCR from the 5' RACE reads. The repertoire holds 100,000 to 150,000 distinct CDR3 sequences, with about 16% as singletons. The specimen was whole blood. These receptors all stem from an adult who was a healthcare worker with PCR-confirmed SARS-CoV-2 infection or an uninfected control (not recorded which).

About this clonotype itself: One end of the junction varies from germline; a read error may be responsible. This chain links TRBV5-1 with TRBJ2-5; a weak D match, TRBD2 (6 bases). Germline CDR1 reads SGHRS; CDR2 reads YFSETQ. The CDR3 loop spans 14 amino acids. The CDR3: CASTLGGRKETQYF. The CDR3 nucleotides read TGCGCCAGCACCTTGGGGGGAAGGAAAGAGACCCAGTACTTC. Complete variable domain (other parts from reference TRBV5-1 and TRBJ2-5): KAGVTQTPRYLIKTRGQQVTLSCSPISGHRSVSWYQQTPGQGLQFLFEYFSETQRNKGNFPGRFSGRQFSNSRSEMNVSTLELGDSALYLCASTLGGRKETQYFGPGTRLLVL.

This clonotype turned up a few times. This rearrangement joins TRBV30 to TRBJ2-7; 10 nucleotides line up with TRBD2. The germline CDR1 and CDR2 sequences are GTSNPN and SVGIG (reference sequence). This CDR3 has 13 residues. After removal of 7 bases from V and 9 bases from J, the junction contained 12 bases not matched to a gene. The CDR3 region is CAYLSLAGERQYF. The CDR3 DNA sequence: TGTGCCTACCTCTCCCTAGCGGGGGAGAGGCAGTACTTC.

This clonotype was detected only a few times. The chain joins TRBV6-5 to TRBJ2-1; possible D gene TRBD2, 6 bases. The CDR3 loop spans 15 amino acids. Germline values: CDR1 MNHEY, CDR2 SVGAGI. Trimming took off 3 bases at V and 8 bases at J, with 17 bases between the two ends. The CDR3 region is CASSYSGTYPHEQFF. The CDR3 DNA follows: TGTGCCAGCAGTTATTCCGGGACTTACCCACATGAGCAGTTCTTC.

This chain joins TRBV7-9 and TRBJ1-2; 9 nucleotides match TRBD1. Germline loops: CDR1 SEHNR, CDR2 FQNEAQ (reference sequence). The CDR3 contains 14 residues. After removal of 3 bases from V and 6 bases from J, the junction contained 5 bases not matched to a gene. The CDR3 DNA is TGTGCCAGCAGCTTCAGGACAGGGGTGAATGGCTACACCTTC. Its protein product is CASSFRTGVNGYTF.

This clonotype appeared many times. The rearrangement joins TRBV5-1 to TRBJ2-1, with 9 bases lining up with TRBD1. V gave up 5 bases and J gave up 4 bases; unmatched junction bases: 4. Germline lookup yields CDR1 SGHRS and CDR2 YFSETQ. The CDR3 consists of 14 residues. CDR3 sequence (DNA): TGCGCCAGCAGTTACGGACAGGGGTACAATGAGCAGTTCTTC. Protein: CASSYGQGYNEQFF.

The rearrangement joins TRBV20-1 to TRBJ2-4; D call uncertain. Trimming cost V 3 bases and J 8 bases, with 8 bases left between them. CDR3 size: 11 residues. The germline V gene encodes CDR1 DFQATT and CDR2 SNEGSKA (reference sequence). In nucleotides, the CDR3 is TGCAGTGCTAGTCTAAGGGACATTCAGTACTTC. It translates to CSASLRDIQYF.

J is TRBJ1-1 and V is TRBV29-1; D ambiguous. Per germline, CDR1 SQVTM and CDR2 ANQGSEA. V was clipped by 4 bases and J by 3 bases, with 9 bases between them. This CDR3 has 12 residues. The CDR3 DNA is TGCAGCGTTGCAAGGGCCGACACTGAAGCTTTCTTT. Protein: CSVARADTEAFF.